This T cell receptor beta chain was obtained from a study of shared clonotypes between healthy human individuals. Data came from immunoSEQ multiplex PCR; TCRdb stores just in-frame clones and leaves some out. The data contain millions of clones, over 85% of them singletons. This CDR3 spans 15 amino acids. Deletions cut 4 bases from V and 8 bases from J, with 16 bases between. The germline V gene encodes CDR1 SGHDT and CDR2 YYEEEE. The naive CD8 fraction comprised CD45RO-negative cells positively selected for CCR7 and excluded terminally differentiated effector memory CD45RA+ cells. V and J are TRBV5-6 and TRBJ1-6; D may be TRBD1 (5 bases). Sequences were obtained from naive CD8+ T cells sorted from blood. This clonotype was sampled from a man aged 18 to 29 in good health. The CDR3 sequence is CASSPPGGRDSPLHF. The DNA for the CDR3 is TGTGCCAGCAGCCCCCCAGGTGGCAGGGATTCACCCCTCCACTTT.